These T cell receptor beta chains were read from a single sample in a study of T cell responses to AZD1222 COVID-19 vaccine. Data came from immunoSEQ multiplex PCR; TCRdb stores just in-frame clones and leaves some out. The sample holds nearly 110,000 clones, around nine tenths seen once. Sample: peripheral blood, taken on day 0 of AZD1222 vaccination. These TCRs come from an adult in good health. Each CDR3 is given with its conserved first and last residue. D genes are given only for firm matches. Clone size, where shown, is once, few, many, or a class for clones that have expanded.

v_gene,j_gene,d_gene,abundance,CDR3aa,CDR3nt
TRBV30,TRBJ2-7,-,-,CAWSGPRTGLTLYEQYF,TGTGCCTGGAGTGGACCCCGAACGGGGCTCACACTCTACGAGCAGTACTTC
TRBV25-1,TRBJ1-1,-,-,CASSVSTEAFF,TGTGCCAGCAGTGTTAGCACTGAAGCTTTCTTT
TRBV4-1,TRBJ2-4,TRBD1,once,CASSPTPGQSKKNIQYF,TGCGCCAGCAGTCCAACTCCGGGACAGTCTAAAAAAAACATTCAGTACTTC
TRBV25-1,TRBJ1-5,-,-,CASSDGSATNQPQHF,TGTGCCAGCAGTGACGGGTCGGCAACCAATCAGCCCCAGCATTTT
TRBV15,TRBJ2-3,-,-,CATSRGGGGANTDTQYF,TGTGCCACCAGCAGAGGGGGGGGCGGGGCGAACACAGATACGCAGTATTTT
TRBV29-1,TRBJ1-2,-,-,CSVDRLQGSYTF,TGCAGCGTTGACCGGTTACAGGGAAGTTACACCTTC
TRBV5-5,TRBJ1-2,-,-,CASSLVGSGDYGYTF,TGTGCCAGCAGCTTGGTTGGCAGCGGGGACTATGGCTACACCTTC
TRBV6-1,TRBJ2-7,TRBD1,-,CASSEARTGQDEQYF,TGTGCCAGCAGTGAAGCTCGGACAGGGCAGGACGAGCAGTACTTC
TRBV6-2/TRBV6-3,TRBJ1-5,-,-,CASSWAGRPQHF,TGTGCCAGCAGTTGGGCAGGGCGACCCCAGCATTTT
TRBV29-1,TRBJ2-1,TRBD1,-,CSARGTGGNEQFF,TGCAGCGCCCGCGGGACAGGGGGTAATGAGCAGTTCTTC
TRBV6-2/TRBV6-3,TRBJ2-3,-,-,CASSYLGLDTQYF,TGTGCCAGCAGTTATTTAGGGTTGGATACGCAGTATTTT
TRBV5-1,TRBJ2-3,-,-,CASSPGALSVTDTQYF,TGCGCCAGCAGCCCTGGGGCCCTTAGTGTGACAGATACGCAGTATTTT
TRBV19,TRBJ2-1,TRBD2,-,CASRKPGLAGGRNNEQFF,TGTGCCAGTAGGAAACCGGGACTAGCGGGGGGGCGTAACAATGAGCAGTTCTTC
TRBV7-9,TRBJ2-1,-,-,CASSLEVSEQFF,TGTGCCAGCAGCTTAGAGGTTAGTGAGCAGTTCTTC
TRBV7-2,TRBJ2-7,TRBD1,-,CASSLDRGFYEQYF,TGTGCCAGCAGCTTGGACAGGGGGTTCTACGAGCAGTACTTC
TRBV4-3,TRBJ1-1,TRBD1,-,CASSQDTTGGYTEAFF,TGCGCCAGCAGCCAAGATACGACAGGGGGGTACACTGAAGCTTTCTTT
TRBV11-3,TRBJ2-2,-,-,CASSSGTGELFF,TGTGCCAGCAGCTCGGGGACCGGGGAGCTGTTTTTT
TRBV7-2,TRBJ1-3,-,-,CASSLDLGGIRNTIYF,TGTGCCAGCAGCTTAGACCTGGGCGGGATCCGAAACACCATATATTTT
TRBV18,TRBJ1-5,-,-,CASSAEWGTDAPQHF,TGTGCCAGCTCGGCCGAGTGGGGGACCGACGCGCCCCAGCATTTT
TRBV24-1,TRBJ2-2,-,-,CATSDLGGRQGRTGELFF,TGTGCCACCAGTGATTTGGGAGGGAGGCAGGGGAGGACCGGGGAGCTGTTTTTT
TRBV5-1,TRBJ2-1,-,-,CASSLGLAYYNEQFF,TGCGCCAGCAGCTTGGGCCTAGCATACTACAATGAGCAGTTCTTC
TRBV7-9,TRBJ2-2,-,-,CASSPVGGHGELFF,TGTGCCAGCAGCCCCGTGGGGGGTCACGGGGAGCTGTTTTTT
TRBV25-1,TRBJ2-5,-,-,CASSRGGQETQYF,TGTGCCAGCAGTAGGGGGGGACAAGAGACCCAGTACTTC
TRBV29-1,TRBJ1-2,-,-,CSVGTDYGYTF,TGCAGCGTTGGAACAGACTATGGCTACACCTTC
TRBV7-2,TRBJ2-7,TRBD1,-,CASSSPPGQGKYEQYF,TGTGCCAGCAGCTCGCCCCCGGGACAGGGAAAATACGAGCAGTACTTC
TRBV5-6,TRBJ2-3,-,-,CASSQEWDTQYF,TGTGCCAGCAGCCAAGAGTGGGATACGCAGTATTTT
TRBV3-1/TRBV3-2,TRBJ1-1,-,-,CASSLHSRAGTEAFF,TGTGCCAGCAGCCTACACTCTAGAGCGGGCACTGAAGCTTTCTTT
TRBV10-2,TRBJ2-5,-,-,CASSLQETQYF,TGCGCCAGCAGTTTGCAAGAGACCCAGTACTTC
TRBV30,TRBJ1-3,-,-,CASSIQGNTIYF,TGTGCCTCCTCAATACAGGGAAACACCATATATTTT
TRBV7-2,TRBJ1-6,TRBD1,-,CASSSDRGNSPLHF,TGTGCCAGCAGCTCGGACAGGGGGAATTCACCCCTCCACTTT
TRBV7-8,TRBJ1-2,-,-,CASSSGWGLDGYTF,TGTGCCAGCAGCTCCGGTTGGGGTCTGGATGGCTACACCTTC
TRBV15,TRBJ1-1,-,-,CATSRPEGGNTEAFF,TGTGCCACCAGCAGACCAGAAGGGGGGAACACTGAAGCTTTCTTT
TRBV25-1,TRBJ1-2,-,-,CASSVNRDGYTF,TGTGCCAGCAGTGTCAACAGAGATGGCTACACCTTC
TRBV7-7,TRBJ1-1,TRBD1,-,CASSLDRVSEAFF,TGTGCCAGCAGCTTGGACAGGGTCTCTGAAGCTTTCTTT
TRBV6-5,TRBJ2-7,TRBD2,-,CASSRSRGVYEQYF,TGTGCCAGCAGCCGGTCGCGGGGGGTCTACGAGCAGTACTTC
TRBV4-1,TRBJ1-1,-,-,CASSKSRRDTEAFF,TGCGCCAGCAGCAAGTCCCGCCGGGACACTGAAGCTTTCTTT
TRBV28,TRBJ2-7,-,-,CASSLEALPYEQYF,TGTGCCAGCAGTTTAGAGGCGCTACCCTACGAGCAGTACTTC
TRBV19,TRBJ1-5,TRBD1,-,CASSTTGVNQPQHF,TGTGCCAGTAGTACCACAGGGGTCAATCAGCCCCAGCATTTT
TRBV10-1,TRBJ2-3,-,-,CASSEGIISDTQYF,TGCGCCAGCAGTGAAGGTATCATTTCAGATACGCAGTATTTT
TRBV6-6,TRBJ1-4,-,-,CASSRGGSEKLFF,TGTGCCAGCTCCCGGGGGGGCAGTGAAAAACTGTTTTTT
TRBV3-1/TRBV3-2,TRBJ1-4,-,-,CASSKGVTTNEKLFF,TGTGCCAGCAGCAAGGGGGTGACAACTAATGAAAAACTGTTTTTT
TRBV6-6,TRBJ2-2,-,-,CASSYLGLNTGELFF,TGTGCCAGCAGTTACTTGGGGTTAAACACCGGGGAGCTGTTTTTT
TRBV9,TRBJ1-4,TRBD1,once,CASSVGGQIDEKLFF,TGTGCCAGCAGCGTAGGGGGACAGATTGATGAAAAACTGTTTTTT
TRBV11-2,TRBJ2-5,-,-,CASSAKETQYF,TGTGCCAGCAGCGCAAAAGAGACCCAGTACTTC
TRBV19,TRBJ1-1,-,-,CASSIGVGTEAFF,TGTGCCAGTAGTATAGGGGTAGGAACTGAAGCTTTCTTT
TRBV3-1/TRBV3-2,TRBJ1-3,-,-,CASSQGAAGNTIYF,TGTGCCAGCAGCCAAGGGGCAGCCGGAAACACCATATATTTT
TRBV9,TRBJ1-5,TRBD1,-,CASSFGQDNQPQHF,TGTGCCAGCAGCTTCGGACAGGATAATCAGCCCCAGCATTTT
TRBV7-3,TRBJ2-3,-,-,CASSLTSSTDTQYF,TGTGCCAGCAGCTTAACGTCTAGCACAGATACGCAGTATTTT
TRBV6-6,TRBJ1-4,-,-,CASSYPGSTNEKLFF,TGTGCCAGCAGTTACCCCGGGTCAACTAATGAAAAACTGTTTTTT
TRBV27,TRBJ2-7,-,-,CASSRRSGGPPYEQYF,TGTGCCAGCAGTCGGAGGTCAGGTGGACCCCCCTACGAGCAGTACTTC
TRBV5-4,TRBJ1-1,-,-,CASRAVNTEAFF,TGTGCCAGCAGGGCAGTGAACACTGAAGCTTTCTTT
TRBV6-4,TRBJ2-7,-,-,CASSDSMFAGASGMYEQYF,TGTGCCAGCAGTGACTCGATGTTTGCGGGGGCCTCCGGGATGTACGAGCAGTACTTC
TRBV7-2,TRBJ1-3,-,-,CASSLVSNTIYF,TGTGCCAGCAGCTTAGTGTCCAACACCATATATTTT
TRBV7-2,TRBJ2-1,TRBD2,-,CASSLPRLAGGAEQFF,TGTGCCAGCAGCTTACCCCGACTAGCGGGGGGGGCTGAGCAGTTCTTC
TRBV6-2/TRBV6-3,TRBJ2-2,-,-,CASSYSRVRTGELFF,TGTGCCAGCAGTTACTCTCGGGTTAGGACCGGGGAGCTGTTTTTT
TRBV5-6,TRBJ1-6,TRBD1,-,CASSWAGGSYNSPLHF,TGTGCCAGCAGCTGGGCAGGGGGGTCCTATAATTCACCCCTCCACTTT
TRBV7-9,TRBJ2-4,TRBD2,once,CASSSPVREGVAKNIQYF,TGTGCCAGCAGCTCTCCGGTCAGGGAGGGCGTAGCCAAAAACATTCAGTACTTC
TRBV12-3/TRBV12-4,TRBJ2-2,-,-,CASSPGGGLELFF,TGTGCCAGCAGCCCAGGGGGGGGGTTAGAGCTGTTTTTT